This T cell receptor (beta chain) stems from a study of cytotoxic CD8 clonotypes in ibrutinib-treated CLL. Study-level background: The study recorded mean values of approximately 260,000 productive templates and 80,000 to 100,000 productive rearrangements per sample. Study outcomes and limitations: Treatment left the uncommon public clonotypes either contracted or stable in frequency. Rising at ibrutinib response, clonality subsequently fell back toward baseline at progression.

The CDR3 runs 15 residues. V shed 4 bases, J shed 4 bases, and the junction held 5 bases outside the gene matches. Germline assignment: CDR1 ENHRY and CDR2 SYGVKD. Assay: immunoSEQ multiplex PCR; the TCRdb copy retains only in-frame clones and omits some. In the table there are 130,000 or so clones, approximately 77% of which are singletons. A word on this clone: What it binds is unknown.

The chain carries TRBV10-3 and TRBJ2-1, with 9 bases matching TRBD2. The source material was PBMCs, sampled after 12 months of ibrutinib treatment. The sequence was obtained from a human donor with chronic lymphocytic leukemia. The CDR3 sequence is CAISAETSGYNEQFF. In DNA form, the CDR3 reads TGTGCCATCAGTGCCGAGACTAGCGGTTACAATGAGCAGTTCTTC.